Listed below are T cell receptor beta chains from one sample, sequenced in a study of blood T cell repertoires in COVID-19. Here immunoSEQ multiplex PCR was the method, and the copy in TCRdb shows in-frame clones only, minus some. The repertoire holds roughly 140,000 clones, with approximately 80% as singletons. Sequences were obtained from peripheral blood. Every receptor here comes from a woman of 80 years or more with acute or convalescent COVID-19. Each CDR3 is given with its conserved first and last residue. D genes are given only for firm matches. Size tells how often a clone was seen (once, few, many) or the class of an expanded clone, and some rows leave it out.

D gene	V gene	clone size	J gene	CDR3 DNA	CDR3 protein
-	TRBV6-5	few	TRBJ2-7	TGTGCCAGCAGTTCCAAGCGGGACACCTACGAGCAGTACTTC	CASSSKRDTYEQYF
TRBD1	TRBV7-6	few	TRBJ1-4	TGTGCCAGCAGCGCAAAGGGACAGCCATTTGTTGAAAAACTGTTTTTT	CASSAKGQPFVEKLFF
-	TRBV4-3	-	TRBJ1-2	TGCGCCAGCAGCCAAGGAGGTCGGGAGACTCACTTC	CASSQGGRETHF
-	TRBV7-2	-	TRBJ1-1	TGTGCCAGCAGCTTAGCGGACAGGAACACTGAAGCTTTCTTT	CASSLADRNTEAFF
TRBD1	TRBV19	-	TRBJ2-5	TGTGCCAGTAGTAAGCTACAGGGGCAAGAGACCCAGTACTTC	CASSKLQGQETQYF
-	TRBV2	few	TRBJ1-2	TGTGCCAGCAGCCTCAGTGGGGCCTATGGCTACACCTTC	CASSLSGAYGYTF
-	TRBV3-1/TRBV3-2	-	TRBJ2-3	TGTGCCAGCAGCCAAGGGACTACGGGAGATACGCAGTATTTT	CASSQGTTGDTQYF
TRBD1	TRBV19	-	TRBJ1-1	TGTGCCACCAGGACAGGGGGAGAGGGCACTGAAGCTTTCTTT	CATRTGGEGTEAFF
TRBD2	TRBV7-2	-	TRBJ2-7	TGTGCCAGCAGCTTCGACCGGACTAGCTCCTACGAGCAGTACTTC	CASSFDRTSSYEQYF
-	TRBV4-3	-	TRBJ2-1	TGCGCCAGCAGCCAAGAGGAAGGCGCGGGCTACAATGAGCAGTTCTTC	CASSQEEGAGYNEQFF
-	TRBV6-5	-	TRBJ1-5	TGTGCCAGCAGCACACAGGAGCCAGGGCAGCCCCAGCATTTT	CASSTQEPGQPQHF
TRBD1	TRBV7-9	-	TRBJ2-5	TGTGCCAGCAGCTTATTTCTCGGGACAGCCCAAGAGACCCAGTACTTC	CASSLFLGTAQETQYF
-	TRBV9	-	TRBJ2-1	TGTGCCAGCAGCGTAGCGGGAGAAGCCTACAATGAGCAGTTCTTC	CASSVAGEAYNEQFF
-	TRBV14	-	TRBJ1-2	TGTGCCAGCAGCTTACAGGGCTACTATGGCTACACCTTC	CASSLQGYYGYTF
-	TRBV6-5	few	TRBJ2-2	TGTGCCAGCAGTTACTCGGGACTGAACACCGGGGAGCTGTTTTTT	CASSYSGLNTGELFF
-	TRBV5-1	few	TRBJ2-4	TGCGCCAGCAGCGCTTCGACAGGAGGTATCTTAGCCAAAAACATTCAGTACTTC	CASSASTGGILAKNIQYF
-	TRBV29-1	-	TRBJ1-2	TGCAGCGTTGACAGTTCTAACTATGGCTACACCTTC	CSVDSSNYGYTF
TRBD1	TRBV6-6	-	TRBJ2-5	TGTGCCAGCAGTCGAGCCGGGACAGGGAATAGCCTAGGAGAGACCCAGTACTTC	CASSRAGTGNSLGETQYF
-	TRBV2	-	TRBJ1-5	TGTGCCAGCAGGGAGGACAGAAGCAATCAGCCCCAGCATTTT	CASREDRSNQPQHF
TRBD1	TRBV2	-	TRBJ1-2	TGTGCCAGCCGCCCTCGGACAGGGATAACTTATGGCTACACCTTC	CASRPRTGITYGYTF
-	TRBV7-3	-	TRBJ1-4	TGTGCCAGCAGTGAGGGCCTGGCGCGTGTTAATGAAAAACTGTTTTTT	CASSEGLARVNEKLFF
-	TRBV9	once	TRBJ1-6	TGTGCCAGCAGCGCCGACCAAGACAGGCCTGATTCACCCCTCCACTTT	CASSADQDRPDSPLHF
-	TRBV9	many	TRBJ1-6	TGTGCCAGCAGCGCGTCGCAGGGCAATTCACCCCTCCACTTT	CASSASQGNSPLHF
-	TRBV6-5	-	TRBJ2-1	TGTGCCAGCAGTTACTCGAGAATCCAGATTCACAGTGAGCAGTTCTTC	CASSYSRIQIHSEQFF
-	TRBV7-9	-	TRBJ2-7	TGTGCCAGCACCAATTATGGGGGGCCGGGACAGTACTTTCTAGCGAACTACGAGCAGTACTTC	CASTNYGGPGQYFLANYEQYF
-	TRBV28	-	TRBJ1-1	TGTGCCAGCAGTTGGACAGTCATCGCGAACACTGAAGCTTTCTTT	CASSWTVIANTEAFF
-	TRBV7-2	-	TRBJ2-7	TGTGCCAGCAGGGAGGGGGCAGCGGACGAGCAGTACTTC	CASREGAADEQYF
TRBD2	TRBV29-1	few	TRBJ2-1	TGCAGCGTTGTGCGGGGGAGGAATGAGCAGTTCTTC	CSVVRGRNEQFF
-	TRBV7-8	few	TRBJ2-4	TGTGCCAGCAGCGCCCACCGAGGGGACTTCGGGGCCAAAAACATTCAGTACTTC	CASSAHRGDFGAKNIQYF
TRBD2	TRBV11-3	-	TRBJ2-3	TGTGCCAGCAGCTTGGGACTAGCGGGGGGTCATGGATCCACAGATACGCAGTATTTT	CASSLGLAGGHGSTDTQYF
-	TRBV7-2	once	TRBJ1-2	TGTGCCAGCAGCTCAAACATGGGGGGAGTGGGCTACACCTTC	CASSSNMGGVGYTF
-	TRBV19	-	TRBJ2-1	TGTGCCAGTAGTCTCGACAGTTACTCCTACAATGAGCAGTTCTTC	CASSLDSYSYNEQFF
-	TRBV19	-	TRBJ1-1	TGTGCCAGTAGTTCCACCCGGACAGCCCACACTGAAGCTTTCTTT	CASSSTRTAHTEAFF
TRBD1	TRBV7-6	-	TRBJ1-1	TGTGCCAGCAGCAGCAGACAGGGGTCGACTGAAGCTTTCTTT	CASSSRQGSTEAFF
-	TRBV27	-	TRBJ2-4	TGTGCCAGCAGTTTTAGGGGACAAAGGGACATTCAGTACTTC	CASSFRGQRDIQYF
-	TRBV6-2/TRBV6-3	-	TRBJ1-1	TGTGCCAGCAGTTATGGCAGGGGACGGAACACTGAAGCTTTCTTT	CASSYGRGRNTEAFF
-	TRBV7-9	-	TRBJ1-2	TGTGCCAGCAGATCCGGGGAGAGGAATGGCTACACCTTC	CASRSGERNGYTF
-	TRBV2	-	TRBJ1-2	TGTGCCAGCAGCCCAGGGGACTATGGCTACACCTTC	CASSPGDYGYTF
TRBD1	TRBV2	-	TRBJ2-5	TGTGCCAGCAGAAAGGACAGGGGAGAGACCCAGTACTTC	CASRKDRGETQYF
TRBD2	TRBV12-5	-	TRBJ2-1	TGTGCTAGTGGCCAGCAATTGACTAGCGGGGGATACAATGAGCAGTTCTTC	CASGQQLTSGGYNEQFF
-	TRBV28	-	TRBJ1-1	TGTGCCAGCAGGACAGGAACGAACACTGAAGCTTTCTTT	CASRTGTNTEAFF
TRBD2	TRBV5-1	few	TRBJ2-5	TGCGCCAGCAGCTTTCCAACGAAGGGACTAGCGGGAGAGGAGACCCAGTACTTC	CASSFPTKGLAGEETQYF
-	TRBV12-3/TRBV12-4	-	TRBJ1-1	TGTGCCAGCATCACCTTGGGAGGGCTGGCTTTCTTT	CASITLGGLAFF
TRBD1	TRBV11-3	-	TRBJ2-2	TGTGCCAGCAGCCTCGGGCAAGGGGACAGGGCAGTCGAGGAGCTGTTTTTT	CASSLGQGDRAVEELFF
TRBD2	TRBV6-1	-	TRBJ2-7	TGTGCCAGCAGTGAAGGGACTAGCGGAAGCTCCTACGAGCAGTACTTC	CASSEGTSGSSYEQYF
-	TRBV27	few	TRBJ1-5	TGTGCCAGCAGCCCACAGGGAAATCAGCCCCAGCATTTT	CASSPQGNQPQHF
-	TRBV27	-	TRBJ1-2	TGTGCCAGCAGTATACGATCAGGGGCAGAGGCTGGCTACACCTTC	CASSIRSGAEAGYTF
TRBD1	TRBV19	few	TRBJ1-2	TGTGCCAGTAGTTACTCCGGGACAGGAAGAGCTAACTATGGCTACACCTTC	CASSYSGTGRANYGYTF
-	TRBV3-1/TRBV3-2	-	TRBJ1-6	TGTGCCAGCGGCCCGGGTCTTGTAGGCGGGGCCCTCCACTTT	CASGPGLVGGALHF
-	TRBV12-5	-	TRBJ2-3	TGTGCTAGTGGTGTAAACAGGGCTAGCACAGATACGCAGTATTTT	CASGVNRASTDTQYF
TRBD1	TRBV6-6	-	TRBJ1-5	TGTGCCAGCAAAGGACCGGGACAGGATCAGCCCCAGCATTTT	CASKGPGQDQPQHF
-	TRBV21-1	once	TRBJ1-3	TGTGCCAGCAGCAACGGCAGGGGGTTAACTGGAAACACCATATATTTT	CASSNGRGLTGNTIYF
TRBD1	TRBV30	-	TRBJ1-4	TGTGCCAGCATTACGGACAGGGGAGCAACTAATGAAAAACTGTTTTTT	CASITDRGATNEKLFF
-	TRBV25-1	-	TRBJ1-2	TGTGCCAGCAGTCCCCACGGAGTTAACTATGGCTACACCTTC	CASSPHGVNYGYTF
-	TRBV2	few	TRBJ2-5	TGTGCCAGCGCAACTAGCCAAGAGACCCAGTACTTC	CASATSQETQYF